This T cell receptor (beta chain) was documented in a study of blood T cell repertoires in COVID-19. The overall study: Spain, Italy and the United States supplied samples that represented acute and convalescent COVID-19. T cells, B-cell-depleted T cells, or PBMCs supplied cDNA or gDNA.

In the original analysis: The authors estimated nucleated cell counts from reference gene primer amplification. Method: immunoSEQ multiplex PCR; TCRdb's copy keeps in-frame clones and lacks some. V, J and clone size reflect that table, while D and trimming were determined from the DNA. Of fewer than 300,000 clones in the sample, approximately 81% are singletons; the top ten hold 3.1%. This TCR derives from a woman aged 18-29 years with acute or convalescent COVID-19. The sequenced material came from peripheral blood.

CDR3 in DNA: TGTGCCAGCAGCTTAGACCGTACAGGGGGCACGAACACCGGGGAGCTGTTTTTT. Protein sequence: CASSLDRTGGTNTGELFF. The J gene is TRBJ2-2, the V gene TRBV11-2; the match to TRBD1 covers 9 bases. CDR1 and CDR2 from the germline V gene are SGHAT and FQNNGV. V shed 0 bases, J shed 0 bases, and the junction held 5 bases outside the gene matches. This CDR3 has 18 residues.